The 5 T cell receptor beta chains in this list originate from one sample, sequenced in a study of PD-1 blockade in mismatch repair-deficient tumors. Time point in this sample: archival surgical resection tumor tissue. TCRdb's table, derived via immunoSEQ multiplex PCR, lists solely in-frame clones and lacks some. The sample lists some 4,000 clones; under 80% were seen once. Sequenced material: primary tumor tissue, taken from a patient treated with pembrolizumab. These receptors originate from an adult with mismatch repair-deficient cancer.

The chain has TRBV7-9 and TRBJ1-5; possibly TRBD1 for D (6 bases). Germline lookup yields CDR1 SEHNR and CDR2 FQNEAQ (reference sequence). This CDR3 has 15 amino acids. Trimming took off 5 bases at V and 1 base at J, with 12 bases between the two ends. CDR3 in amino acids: CASSKTGSSNQPQHF. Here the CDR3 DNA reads TGTGCCAGCAGCAAAACAGGGTCCAGCAATCAGCCCCAGCATTTT.

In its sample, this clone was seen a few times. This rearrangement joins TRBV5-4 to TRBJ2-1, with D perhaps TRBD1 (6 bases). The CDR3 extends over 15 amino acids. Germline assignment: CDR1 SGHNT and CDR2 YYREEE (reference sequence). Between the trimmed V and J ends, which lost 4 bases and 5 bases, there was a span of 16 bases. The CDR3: CASSRTGTSNNEQFF. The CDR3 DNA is TGTGCCAGCAGCCGTACAGGGACCTCAAACAATGAGCAGTTCTTC.

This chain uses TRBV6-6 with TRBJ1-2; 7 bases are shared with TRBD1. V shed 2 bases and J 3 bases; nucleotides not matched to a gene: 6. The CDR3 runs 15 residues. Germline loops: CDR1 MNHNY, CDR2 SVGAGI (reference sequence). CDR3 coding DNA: TGTGCCAGCAGTTACCCGACAGGGAAGGACTATGGCTACACCTTC. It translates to CASSYPTGKDYGYTF.

CDR3 coding DNA: TGTGCCAGCAGCTTATCGAGGGCCCTAACCGGGGAGCTGTTTTTT. This sequence encodes CASSLSRALTGELFF. This sequence joins TRBV7-2 and TRBJ2-2; a weak D match, TRBD2 (5 bases). Germline CDR1 SGHTA, CDR2 FQGNSA. The ends were cut back, 2 bases at V and 5 bases at J, with 12 bases in the middle. This CDR3 has 15 amino acids.

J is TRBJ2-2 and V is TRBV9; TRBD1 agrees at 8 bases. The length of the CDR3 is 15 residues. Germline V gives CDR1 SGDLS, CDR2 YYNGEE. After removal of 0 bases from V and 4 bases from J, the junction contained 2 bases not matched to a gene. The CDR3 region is CASSVETGGTGELFF. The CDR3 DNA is TGTGCCAGCAGCGTAGAAACAGGGGGCACCGGGGAGCTGTTTTTT.